The rows below give T cell receptor beta chains drawn from one sample of a study of blood T cell repertoires in COVID-19. Clones were read by immunoSEQ multiplex PCR, and TCRdb kept only the in-frame ones, dropping some. The sample comprises 200,000 to 300,000 clones, 75% to 95% of which are singletons, and around 2.5% rests with the top ten. Source material: peripheral blood. The source of these receptors is a person in their late teens or twenties with COVID-19, enrolled during active disease. CDR3s include the opening cysteine and the closing phenylalanine or tryptophan. D genes are given only for firm matches. Some rows have no size entry. The others give once, few or many, or a class for an expanded clone.

J gene,clone size,V gene,D gene,CDR3 length,CDR3 DNA,CDR3 protein
TRBJ2-7,NA,TRBV25-1,NA,11,TGTGCCAGCAGTGGGCTCTACGAGCAGTACTTC,CASSGLYEQYF
TRBJ2-5,NA,TRBV7-8,TRBD1,14,TGTGCCAGCAGCAACAGGGGCTCTCAAGAGACCCAGTACTTC,CASSNRGSQETQYF
TRBJ1-3,NA,TRBV6-1,NA,16,TGTGCCAGCAGTGAAGATGGTGCACTCTCTGGAAACACCATATATTTT,CASSEDGALSGNTIYF
TRBJ1-2,NA,TRBV6-6,TRBD1,13,TGTGCCAGCAGCCCGACAGGGAACTATGGCTACACCTTC,CASSPTGNYGYTF
TRBJ2-7,NA,TRBV7-9,TRBD2,15,TGTGCCAGCAGCCCCCCGGGACTAGCGGGAAACGAGCAGTACTTC,CASSPPGLAGNEQYF
TRBJ2-2,once,TRBV29-1,NA,14,TGCAGCGTTGGGGGCAGGGCGAACACCGGGGAGCTGTTTTTT,CSVGGRANTGELFF
TRBJ1-2,NA,TRBV20-1,TRBD1,11,TGCAGTGCCGCGACAGGGTATGGCTACACCTTC,CSAATGYGYTF
TRBJ1-5,NA,TRBV2,TRBD1,13,TGTGCCAGCAAACAGGGGGCGTTAGTTCCCCAGCATTTT,CASKQGALVPQHF
TRBJ2-2,NA,TRBV5-8,NA,17,TGTGCCAGCAGCTTATCGATGCCCCAGTTGAACACCGGGGAGCTGTTTTTT,CASSLSMPQLNTGELFF
TRBJ2-6,NA,TRBV24-1,NA,16,TGTGCCACCAGTGGCCGAACAGGGTCTGGGGCCAACGTCCTGACTTTC,CATSGRTGSGANVLTF
TRBJ2-7,NA,TRBV10-3,TRBD1,15,TGTGCCATCAGTGAGGCCCCGGGACAGGGGGACGAGCAGTACTTC,CAISEAPGQGDEQYF
TRBJ1-5,NA,TRBV7-9,NA,15,TGTGCCAGCAGCTTAGTAGGGGATAGCAATCAGCCCCAGCATTTT,CASSLVGDSNQPQHF
TRBJ1-1,NA,TRBV6-1,TRBD1,15,TGTGCCAGCAGTGAAGGGACAGGGCTTGGCACTGAAGCTTTCTTT,CASSEGTGLGTEAFF
TRBJ2-3,NA,TRBV6-5,NA,14,TGTGCCAGCAGTCGACAACCGAGCACAGATACGCAGTATTTT,CASSRQPSTDTQYF
TRBJ2-7,NA,TRBV9,TRBD2,15,TGTGCCAGCAGCGCCGGACTAGCGGGAGGATGGGAGCAGTACTTC,CASSAGLAGGWEQYF
TRBJ1-1,NA,TRBV6-5,NA,15,TGTGCCAGCAGGACCTCCTTTAACAGGAACACTGAAGCTTTCTTT,CASRTSFNRNTEAFF
TRBJ1-4,NA,TRBV6-5,NA,15,TGTGCCAGCAGTTCCATTGCCGGGGTCCGGGAAAAACTGTTTTTT,CASSSIAGVREKLFF
TRBJ1-5,NA,TRBV10-3,TRBD1,14,TGTGCCATCGGGGGACAGGGGGCCGGTCAGCCCCAGCATTTT,CAIGGQGAGQPQHF
TRBJ1-2,few,TRBV6-2/TRBV6-3,TRBD1,13,TGTGCCAGCAGTTACCGGGGACAGGGAGCCTACACCTTC,CASSYRGQGAYTF
TRBJ2-7,NA,TRBV27,TRBD1,14,TGTGCCAGCAGTTTCGGACAGGGGAGCTACGAGCAGTACTTC,CASSFGQGSYEQYF
TRBJ2-7,NA,TRBV7-6,TRBD2,18,TGTGCCAGCAGCTTAGCGCTAGCGGGAGCCAGATCAGAGGGGGAGCAGTACTTC,CASSLALAGARSEGEQYF
TRBJ2-5,once,TRBV5-1,TRBD2,16,TGCGCCAGCAGCTGGGGACTAGCGGGAGCTTATGAGACCCAGTACTTC,CASSWGLAGAYETQYF
TRBJ2-2,NA,TRBV27,NA,16,TGTGCCAGCAGTTTAAAAGGAGGGGGCCACACCGGGGAGCTGTTTTTT,CASSLKGGGHTGELFF
TRBJ2-3,NA,TRBV9,TRBD2,15,TGTGCCAGCAGCGTAGAGCGGGAGGGCGTAGATACGCAGTATTTT,CASSVEREGVDTQYF
TRBJ2-5,NA,TRBV20-1,TRBD1,15,TGCAGTGCTAGTTCAGAACTGACAGGGCCAGAGACCCAGTACTTC,CSASSELTGPETQYF
TRBJ2-1,NA,TRBV2,NA,14,TGTGCCACCTTGACCAGCTTCCCGCGGAATGAGCAGTTCTTC,CATLTSFPRNEQFF
TRBJ2-7,NA,TRBV11-1,NA,14,TGTGCCAGCAGCTTAGCCCTAGCGAGCTACGAGCAGTACTTC,CASSLALASYEQYF
TRBJ2-2,NA,TRBV4-1,TRBD2,18,TGCGCCAGCAGCCACGGACTAGCGGGTTTTTTGAACACCGGGGAGCTGTTTTTT,CASSHGLAGFLNTGELFF
TRBJ1-4,NA,TRBV28,NA,13,TGTGCCAGCAGTTTCAGGGAGGGTGAAAAACTGTTTTTT,CASSFREGEKLFF
TRBJ2-3,NA,TRBV6-2/TRBV6-3,TRBD2,15,TGTGCCAGCAGCACCGGGACTAGCGGACCCACGGGGATGTATTTT,CASSTGTSGPTGMYF
TRBJ1-2,NA,TRBV4-2,TRBD1,16,TGTGCCAGCAGCCTTTTAGACAGGGAGGCTAACTATGGCTACACCTTC,CASSLLDREANYGYTF
TRBJ2-3,NA,TRBV5-1,TRBD1,15,TGCGCCAGCAGCACGTCAGGGACAGGCACAGATACGCAGTATTTT,CASSTSGTGTDTQYF
TRBJ2-6,NA,TRBV7-6,TRBD1,17,TGTGCCAGCAGCTTGTGGACAGGGGGCACTGGGGCCAACGTCCTGACTTTC,CASSLWTGGTGANVLTF
TRBJ1-4,NA,TRBV5-1,TRBD1,16,TGCGCCAGCAGCCCGGGACAGGGGGCAACTAATGAAAAACTGTTTTTT,CASSPGQGATNEKLFF
TRBJ2-1,NA,TRBV12-3/TRBV12-4,NA,13,TGTGCCAGCAGTTTAGCTGGAGTTGTTGAGCAGTTCTTC,CASSLAGVVEQFF
TRBJ2-1,NA,TRBV9,NA,12,TGTGCCAGCAGCGTAGATCTCGATGAGCAGTTCTTC,CASSVDLDEQFF
TRBJ1-6,NA,TRBV4-2,TRBD1,14,TGTGCCAGCAGCGGGACAGGGGAAAGTTCACCCCTCCACTTT,CASSGTGESSPLHF
TRBJ2-5,NA,TRBV28,TRBD2,17,TGTGCCAGCAGTCCCGTGGGTAGCGGGAGATTGAGAGAGACCCAGTACTTC,CASSPVGSGRLRETQYF
TRBJ1-2,NA,TRBV4-1,NA,15,TGCGCCAGCAGCTATAATCTAGACGACGTCTATGGCTACACCTTC,CASSYNLDDVYGYTF
TRBJ1-1,once,TRBV2,NA,11,TGTGCCAGCAGTACCACAGGGGAAGCTTTCTTT,CASSTTGEAFF
TRBJ1-1,NA,TRBV11-2,NA,16,TGTGCCAGCAGCGCACCGAGTGGGGTGGGGGCCACTGAAGCTTTCTTT,CASSAPSGVGATEAFF
TRBJ2-7,once,TRBV3-1/TRBV3-2,NA,14,TGTGCCAGCAGCCCATATACCGGGAACTACGAGCAGTACTTC,CASSPYTGNYEQYF
TRBJ1-5,NA,TRBV3-1/TRBV3-2,NA,13,TGTGCCAGCAGCCTCCGTTACAATCAGCCCCAGCATTTT,CASSLRYNQPQHF
TRBJ2-3,NA,TRBV7-2,NA,14,TGTGCCAGCAGCTTAGGAGTGGGGGCCGATACGCAGTATTTT,CASSLGVGADTQYF
TRBJ2-7,NA,TRBV10-2,NA,13,TGCGCCAGCAGTGTTCCAGGGGTATACGAGCAGTACTTC,CASSVPGVYEQYF
TRBJ2-2,once,TRBV7-2,TRBD1,18,TGTGCCAGCAGCGCTCGGACAGGGACGTACACGAACACCGGGGAGCTGTTTTTT,CASSARTGTYTNTGELFF
TRBJ2-1,NA,TRBV14,TRBD2,15,TGTGCCAGCAGCCAAGTAGCGGGATCCTACAATGAGCAGTTCTTC,CASSQVAGSYNEQFF
TRBJ2-1,NA,TRBV7-7,NA,15,TGTGCTAGCAGCTTAGCGTGGGGGCCCCAGACCGAGCAGTTCTTC,CASSLAWGPQTEQFF
TRBJ1-2,NA,TRBV2,TRBD1,16,TGTGCCAGCAGTGAAGGGCGGGACAGGCTTAACTATGGCTACACCTTC,CASSEGRDRLNYGYTF
TRBJ2-1,NA,TRBV14,TRBD2,17,TGTGCCAGCAGCCATTATCGGACTAGCGCGATATACAATGAGCAGTTCTTC,CASSHYRTSAIYNEQFF
TRBJ2-7,NA,TRBV13,NA,13,TGTGCCAGCAGCTTAGAGGCCCGGGTGGAGCAGTACTTC,CASSLEARVEQYF
TRBJ2-7,NA,TRBV19,TRBD2,12,TGTGCCAGTAGTATGGGGGGGATCGAGCAGTACTTC,CASSMGGIEQYF